The 17 T cell receptor beta chains below come from one sample, sequenced in a study of T-cell memory formation after mild COVID-19. MiXCR, run by TCRdb on the 5' RACE reads, gives a single entry per CDR3 protein. The table records 580,000 or so distinct CDR3 sequences, 15% to 20% of them present only once. Material: PBMCs or a T cell subset sorted from them (not recorded which). The receptors come from an adult woman who had mild COVID-19 (a few samples of this study predate the infection). Cell type and time point are not known.

This clonotype was seen only a few times. The rearrangement joins TRBV2 to TRBJ2-3; 12 bases line up with TRBD2. With 6 bases clipped from V and 4 bases from J, the junction kept 2 bases outside the gene matches. Germline loops: CDR1 SNHLY, CDR2 FYNNEI. CDR3 length: 14 amino acids. The CDR3 sequence is CASRASGGADTQYF. CDR3 nucleotide sequence: TGTGCCAGCAGAGCTAGCGGGGGGGCAGATACGCAGTATTTT.

This clonotype showed up just a few times. The chain links TRBV24-1 to TRBJ2-2; unclear D gene. V was clipped by 4 bases and J by 5 bases, with 7 bases between them. CDR3 length equals 13 residues. The germline V gene encodes CDR1 KGHDR and CDR2 SFDVKD. The CDR3: CATSESGTGELFF. The CDR3 DNA is TGTGCCACCAGTGAATCTGGGACCGGGGAGCTGTTTTTT.

This clonotype turned up a few times. The J gene is TRBJ2-2, the V gene TRBV6-2 or TRBV6-3, with D perhaps TRBD1 (7 bases). Germline CDR1 is MNHEY and CDR2 is SVGEGT. V was clipped by 10 bases and J by 4 bases, with 22 bases between them. The CDR3 runs to 16 residues. CDR3 in DNA: TGTGCCACCCCCCACCTTACAGGGGAGGCCACCGGGGAGCTGTTTTTT. Protein sequence: CATPHLTGEATGELFF.

This clonotype was seen more than once but under ten times. Mismatch with germline at one junction end may stem from a read error. The V gene is TRBV7-2, the J gene TRBJ2-7; TRBD1 is a possible D gene (5 bases). Germline values: CDR1 SGHTA, CDR2 FQGNSA. This CDR3 has 14 residues. DNA of the CDR3: TGTGCCAGCACCTTAGCCAGGGCCGGCTACGAGCAGTACTTC. Translated, it gives CASTLARAGYEQYF.

In its sample, this clonotype was seen a few times. V usage is TRBV5-6 and J usage is TRBJ2-3, with TRBD1 matching 9 bases. The germline gives CDR1 SGHDT, CDR2 YYEEEE. The CDR3 loop spans 15 amino acids. The ends lost 6 bases at V and 2 bases at J; junction bases unmatched: 7. CDR3 loop: CASKTGGPFTDTQYF. The CDR3, as DNA: TGTGCCAGCAAAACAGGGGGCCCATTCACAGATACGCAGTATTTT.

Ten or more counts support this clonotype. The J gene is TRBJ1-1, the V gene TRBV15; 8 bases agree with TRBD1. Germline CDR1 LNHNV, CDR2 YYDKDF (reference sequence). This CDR3 contains 16 residues. Losses at the gene ends were 1 base for V and 6 bases for J; bases not matched to a gene: 10. The CDR3 DNA follows: TGTGCCACCAGCAGAGCAGGGACAGGCTGGGACGCTGAAGCTTTCTTT. Translated: CATSRAGTGWDAEAFF.

This clonotype was seen only a few times. The chain uses TRBV10-3 and TRBJ2-2, with 8 bases aligning to TRBD1. Trimming cost V 3 bases and J 4 bases; bases outside gene matches: 4. CDR1 and CDR2 (germline): ENHRY, SYGVKD. The CDR3 sequence is 15 residues long. The CDR3 sequence: CAISEPGQVTGELFF. CDR3 nucleotide sequence: TGTGCCATCAGTGAACCGGGACAGGTCACCGGGGAGCTGTTTTTT.

This clonotype turned up a few times. The V gene is TRBV5-1, the J gene TRBJ2-1; D not resolved. The CDR3 is made up of 13 amino acids. Trimming stripped 5 bases from V and 8 bases from J, with 14 bases between. Germline loops: CDR1 SGHRS, CDR2 YFSETQ. CDR3 residues: CASSRQNGDEQFF. The CDR3 DNA follows: TGCGCCAGCAGTCGACAAAATGGTGATGAGCAGTTCTTC.

At least ten counts were recorded for this clonotype. The chain combines TRBV29-1 with TRBJ2-5; D not certain. The CDR3 totals 13 residues. The ends were cut back, 2 bases at V and 4 bases at J, with 11 bases in the middle. The V gene's germline CDR1 is SQVTM and CDR2 ANQGSEA. The CDR3, as DNA: TGCAGCGTTGAAACCGCTTGGGGAGAGACCCAGTACTTC. Amino acid sequence: CSVETAWGETQYF.

The chain combines TRBV7-2 with TRBJ2-7; maybe TRBD2 (6 bases). Trimming cost V 1 base and J 4 bases, with 11 bases left between them. Germline CDR1 and CDR2: SGHTA and FQGNSA. The length of the CDR3 is 14 residues. CDR3 DNA sequence: TGTGCCAGCAGCTTAGGGACTACATATTACGAGCAGTACTTC. Its protein is CASSLGTTYYEQYF.

This clonotype has a handful of counts. The chain links TRBV7-8 to TRBJ2-1, with 11 bases aligning to TRBD2. Germline CDR1 reads SGHVS; CDR2 reads FQNEAQ. The CDR3 sequence is 17 residues long. V trimming: 0 bases; J trimming: 8 bases; junction bases outside the gene matches: 9. CDR3 nucleotides: TGTGCCAGCAGCTTAGCACTACTAGCGGGAGTCTCCGATGAGCAGTTCTTC. It specifies CASSLALLAGVSDEQFF.

CDR3 sequence reads: CASSSRRGVGEQFF. CDR3 nucleotides: TGTGCCAGCAGCAGTAGAAGGGGAGTGGGTGAGCAGTTCTTC. The chain has TRBV5-4 and TRBJ2-1; possibly TRBD1 or TRBD2 for D (5 bases each). With 4 bases removed from V and 9 bases from J, the gap between germline ends came to 17 bases. Germline-derived CDR1 and CDR2 are SGHNT and YYREEE (reference sequence). The CDR3 extends over 14 amino acids.

The sample holds a few counts of this clonotype. This chain links TRBV19 with TRBJ2-5; TRBD2 matches 14 bases. Germline values: CDR1 LNHDA, CDR2 SQIVND (reference sequence). V shed 1 base, J shed 7 bases, and the junction held 11 bases outside the gene matches. This CDR3 has 18 residues. The CDR3 reads CASSIVLGLAGAYGTQYF. The CDR3 nucleotides are TGTGCCAGTAGTATAGTCCTGGGACTAGCGGGGGCCTACGGGACCCAGTACTTC.

This clonotype was counted between two and nine times. For the CDR3, the DNA is TGTGCCAGCAGCCCCCAGGTGTGGGTGACGAACACTGAAGCTTTCTTT. Translated: CASSPQVWVTNTEAFF. The chain has TRBV7-9 and TRBJ1-1; D not resolved. Germline values: CDR1 SEHNR, CDR2 FQNEAQ (reference sequence). Trimming left V 5 bases short and J 1 base short, with 17 bases between. The CDR3 contains 16 residues.

This clonotype was seen more than once but under ten times. The genes are TRBV14 and TRBJ2-1; tentative D call: TRBD2 (6 bases). The CDR3 is made up of 13 amino acids. The ends were cut back, 1 base at V and 9 bases at J, with 10 bases in the middle. Germline V CDR1 and CDR2: SGHDN, FVKESK. This CDR3 reads CASSQVSGGEQFF. CDR3 bases: TGTGCCAGCAGCCAAGTCTCCGGGGGTGAGCAGTTCTTC. Looking up the rest from reference TRBV14 and TRBJ2-1 gives the full variable domain: EAGVTQFPSHSVIEKGQTVTLRCDPISGHDNLYWYRRVMGKEIKFLLHFVKESKQDESGMPNNRFLAERTGGTYSTLKVQPAELEDSGVYFCASSQVSGGEQFFGPGTRLTVL.

In DNA form, the CDR3 reads TGTGCCAGCAGCCAAGAACTTGTCCGATCCGGTTTGTTCTACGAGCAGTACTTC. Its translation: CASSQELVRSGLFYEQYF. The V and J genes are TRBV14 and TRBJ2-7; D is ambiguous. The V and J ends lost 0 bases and 3 bases respectively, with 21 bases between them. Germline V lookup: CDR1 SGHDN, CDR2 FVKESK. The CDR3 covers 18 residues.

This clonotype was found many times. The rearrangement uses TRBV6-5 and TRBJ2-1; 9 bases map to TRBD2. This CDR3 is built from 14 residues. The junction had 1 base not matched to a gene; V was cut back by 5 bases and J by 2 bases. From germline, CDR1 is MNHEY and CDR2 SVGAGI. CDR3 region: CASSSGGPYNEQFF. As DNA, the CDR3 is TGTGCCAGCAGTAGCGGGGGGCCCTACAATGAGCAGTTCTTC.